These 9 T cell receptor beta chains share one sample of origin, sequenced in a study of shared clonotypes between healthy human individuals. The protocol was immunoSEQ multiplex PCR, while the TCRdb copy is restricted to in-frame clones and leaves out a portion. The sample has hundreds of thousands of clones, approximately 74% seen once. The sequenced sample consisted of memory CD4+ T cells sorted from blood. The subset was: CD45RA-negative fraction. These receptors all stem from a woman aged 25 to 45 in good health.

The chain carries TRBV5-4 and TRBJ2-3; TRBD2 matches 11 bases. The V and J ends lost 2 bases and 4 bases, in that order; junction bases with no gene match: 3. This CDR3 contains 15 residues. The germline V gene has CDR1 SGHNT and CDR2 YYREEE (reference sequence). The CDR3 nucleotides are TGTGCCAGCAGCTTAACTAGCGGGAGTTCAGATACGCAGTATTTT. Its protein product is CASSLTSGSSDTQYF.

This clone appeared a few times. A read error may be the cause here, since a much bigger clone is one base away. V and J are TRBV7-2 and TRBJ2-3; D possibly corresponds to TRBD1 (5 bases). CDR1 is SGHTA and CDR2 is FQGNSA in the germline V gene. The V end lost 2 bases, the J end lost 5 bases, and 8 bases lay between the germline ends. The CDR3 sequence is 13 residues long. In nucleotides, the CDR3 is TGTGCCAGCAGCTTATCAGGGATAGATACGCAGTATTTT. The encoded protein is CASSLSGIDTQYF.

This chain joins TRBV19 and TRBJ1-3, with D possibly being TRBD1 (5 bases). Germline CDR1 is LNHDA and CDR2 is SQIVND (reference sequence). Between the trimmed V and J ends, which lost 7 bases and 4 bases, there was a span of 11 bases. The CDR3 is 13 residues long. CDR3 amino acids: CASNPTAGNTIYF. As DNA, the CDR3 is TGTGCCAGTAATCCGACAGCCGGAAACACCATATATTTT.

The chain employs TRBV29-1 and TRBJ2-2; tentative D call: TRBD1 (7 bases). This CDR3 is built from 13 residues. V was clipped by 7 bases and J by 5 bases, with 14 bases between them. Per the germline V gene, CDR1 is SQVTM and CDR2 is ANQGSEA. CDR3 bases: TGCAGCGGTAAGACAGGGACTACCGGGGAGCTGTTTTTT. As protein: CSGKTGTTGELFF.

V and J are TRBV7-9 and TRBJ1-1, with no clear D. Germline assignment: CDR1 SEHNR and CDR2 FQNEAQ (reference sequence). Trimming took 2 bases from V and 4 from J, leaving 11 bases between them. The CDR3 is 14 residues long. CDR3 amino acids: CASSLPQSGTEAFF. Here the CDR3 DNA reads TGTGCCAGCAGCTTACCTCAAAGTGGCACTGAAGCTTTCTTT.

This clone was observed a few times. The gene calls are TRBV29-1 and TRBJ2-7, with 8 bases fitting TRBD1. Germline CDR1 is SQVTM and CDR2 is ANQGSEA. CDR3 size: 12 residues. Germline trimming cut 5 bases from V and 5 bases from J; bases unmatched to any gene: 5. The CDR3 region is CSVTGGLDEQYF. The CDR3 bases are TGCAGCGTTACAGGGGGGCTCGACGAGCAGTACTTC.

This chain uses TRBV9 with TRBJ1-2; tentatively, D is TRBD1 (5 bases). The CDR3 extends over 13 amino acids. V was trimmed by 3 bases and J by 4 bases, leaving 10 bases between them. Germline V gene data show CDR1 as SGDLS and CDR2 as YYNGEE. The CDR3 sequence is CASSEGRFYGYTF. The CDR3 DNA reads as TGTGCCAGCAGCGAGGGACGGTTCTATGGCTACACCTTC. Complete variable domain (other parts from reference TRBV9 and TRBJ1-2): DSGVTQTPKHLITATGQRVTLRCSPRSGDLSVYWYQQSLDQGLQFLIQYYNGEERAKGNILERFSAQQFPDLHSELNLSSLELGDSALYFCASSEGRFYGYTFGSGTRLTVV.

The chain is built from TRBV7-9 and TRBJ2-2; no clear D. The germline gives CDR1 SEHNR, CDR2 FQNEAQ (reference sequence). This CDR3 comprises 15 residues. V lost 0 bases, J lost 1 base, and 6 bases lay in between. CDR3 in amino acids: CASSLALQNTGELFF. The CDR3 DNA reads as TGTGCCAGCAGCTTAGCGCTCCAGAACACCGGGGAGCTGTTTTTT.

The chain uses TRBV18 and TRBJ2-5; the match to TRBD2 covers 10 bases. V was clipped by 0 bases and J by 4 bases; unmatched bases: 11. The germline CDR1 and CDR2 sequences are KGHSH and LQKENI. CDR3 size: 18 residues. The CDR3 DNA is TGTGCCAGCTCACCACCGCCGGCTAGCGGGGGACCCCCAGAGACCCAGTACTTC. Its protein product is CASSPPPASGGPPETQYF.